The 2 T cell receptor beta chains presented below share a single source sample, sequenced in a study of T cell responses to AZD1222 COVID-19 vaccine. Some clones are missing from TCRdb's copy, which holds only in-frame ones; the method was immunoSEQ multiplex PCR. The sample lists approximately 150,000 clones, about 90% occurring once. The starting material was peripheral blood, obtained 28 days after the second dose of the MenACWY control vaccine. These TCRs come from an adult who received the MenACWY meningococcal vaccine as a control.

The CDR3 protein is CASSKGGTEAFF. The CDR3 DNA is TGTGCCAGCAGTAAGGGGGGGACTGAAGCTTTCTTT. This chain joins TRBV9 and TRBJ1-1, with D possibly TRBD1 on 6 matching bases. Germline CDR1 reads SGDLS; CDR2 reads YYNGEE. The CDR3 runs to 12 residues. V shed 5 bases and J shed 5 bases, with 10 bases lying between them.

The CDR3 reads CASSFRPTQPDTQYF. The CDR3 DNA reads TGTGCCAGCAGCTTCAGACCTACACAACCAGATACGCAGTATTTT. The chain links TRBV11-2 to TRBJ2-3; D gene ambiguous. V lost 3 bases and J lost 4, with 14 bases in between. The CDR3 runs to 15 residues. Germline CDR1 SGHAT, CDR2 FQNNGV. Drawing the rest from reference TRBV11-2 and TRBJ2-3, the complete variable domain is EAGVAQSPRYKIIEKRQSVAFWCNPISGHATLYWYQQILGQGPKLLIQFQNNGVVDDSQLPKDRFSAERLKGVDSTLKIQPAKLEDSAVYLCASSFRPTQPDTQYFGPGTRLTVL.